Following are 27 T cell receptor beta chains from one sample sequenced in a study of blood T cell repertoires in COVID-19. TCRdb keeps only in-frame clones here, not all; method: immunoSEQ multiplex PCR. The table includes about 360,000 clones, around 86% detected once. The sample consisted of peripheral blood. All receptors come from a human donor in a cohort sampled during active COVID-19.

This chain uses TRBV2 with TRBJ2-5; D possibly corresponds to TRBD1 (6 bases). The germline V gene has CDR1 SNHLY and CDR2 FYNNEI. The CDR3 loop spans 12 amino acids. V was cut by 3 bases and J by 5 bases, with 7 bases left in between. CDR3 residues: CASSEQGETQYF. The CDR3 DNA reads TGTGCCAGCAGTGAGCAGGGGGAGACCCAGTACTTC. The variable domain in full, with the rest retrieved from reference TRBV2 and TRBJ2-5, is EPEVTQTPSHQVTQMGQEVILRCVPISNHLYFYWYRQILGQKVEFLVSFYNNEISEKSEIFDDQFSVERPDGSNFTLKIRSTKLEDSAMYFCASSEQGETQYFGPGTRLLVL.

V and J are TRBV5-1 and TRBJ1-2; D is unclear. Deletions cut 4 bases from V and 8 bases from J, with 18 bases between. The V gene's germline CDR1 is SGHRS and CDR2 YFSETQ. This CDR3 region has 14 residues. For the CDR3, the DNA is TGCGCCAGCAGCCGGGATACCTTAGAAGGGGGCTACACCTTC. Protein product: CASSRDTLEGGYTF.

The chain couples TRBV12-3 or TRBV12-4 to TRBJ2-5; 8 positions agree with TRBD1. V shed 9 bases, J shed 3 bases, and the junction held 6 bases outside the gene matches. The CDR3 runs 13 residues. The CDR3 spells CASTLTGEETQYF. The CDR3 nucleotides read TGTGCCAGTACCTTGACAGGGGAAGAGACCCAGTACTTC.

This clone has a handful of counts. The rearrangement uses TRBV4-1 and TRBJ2-5; tentatively, D is TRBD1 (5 bases). The CDR3 loop spans 17 amino acids. The V end was cut by 3 bases, the J end by 2 bases, with 19 bases between. CDR1 is MGHRA and CDR2 is YSYEKL in the germline V gene. The CDR3 protein is CASSHSWPRQLQETQYF. As DNA, the CDR3 is TGCGCCAGCAGCCATTCATGGCCCCGACAGCTTCAAGAGACCCAGTACTTC.

This clone was counted once. The J gene is TRBJ2-7, the V gene TRBV5-6, with D maybe TRBD2 (6 bases). The germline V gene encodes CDR1 SGHDT and CDR2 YYEEEE. CDR3 length equals 13 residues. V was cut by 10 bases and J by 6 bases, with 20 bases left in between. The CDR3 bases are TGTGCCTCCCGGGGGATAGGGGCGTTCGAGCAGTACTTC. Its protein product is CASRGIGAFEQYF.

CDR3 nucleotides: TGTGCCAGCAGCTTGCCTGCGGGCAGGGGATCTGGCTACACCTTC. Translating gives CASSLPAGRGSGYTF. This chain joins TRBV5-6 and TRBJ1-2; tentative D call: TRBD1 (6 bases). Germline CDR1 is SGHDT and CDR2 is YYEEEE. The CDR3 runs 15 residues. V gave up 1 base and J gave up 7 bases, with 17 bases separating them.

This clone showed up just a few times. The chain has TRBV6-5 and TRBJ2-7; D is possibly TRBD1 (5 bases). The CDR3 is 15 residues long. Germline V lookup: CDR1 MNHEY, CDR2 SVGAGI. Trimming removed 6 bases at V and 1 base at J, with 16 bases between. The CDR3 bases are TGTGCCAGCAGCCGACTGCAGGGTGGGTCCTACGAGCAGTACTTC. Its protein is CASSRLQGGSYEQYF.

This clone occurred a few times. Other DNA sequences of this sample code for an identical CDR3. V gene TRBV28 combines with J gene TRBJ1-1, with D perhaps matching TRBD1 (5 bases). Germline CDR1 MDHEN, CDR2 SYDVKM. Trimming took off 6 bases at V and 1 base at J, with 6 bases between the two ends. This CDR3 is built from 12 residues. CDR3 amino acids: CASRQGNTEAFF. The DNA of the CDR3 is TGTGCCAGCAGGCAGGGGAACACTGAAGCTTTCTTT.

The V gene is TRBV20-1, the J gene TRBJ2-7; D remains unclear. CDR3 length: 11 amino acids. Between the trimmed V and J ends, which lost 5 bases and 12 bases, there was a span of 17 bases. Germline V gives CDR1 DFQATT, CDR2 SNEGSKA (reference sequence). The CDR3 DNA sequence: TGCAGTGCTGGTAAGGAGACCCGGCGGTACTTC. This sequence encodes CSAGKETRRYF.

The V call is TRBV2, the J call TRBJ1-4; D is undetermined. The germline V gene has CDR1 SNHLY and CDR2 FYNNEI. CDR3 length: 13 amino acids. With 3 bases removed from V and 4 bases from J, the gap between germline ends came to 6 bases. CDR3 loop: CASSDRVNEKLFF. In nucleotides, the CDR3 is TGTGCCAGCAGTGACCGAGTTAATGAAAAACTGTTTTTT.

V usage is TRBV19 and J usage is TRBJ2-3, with TRBD2 identical over 8 bases. This CDR3 region has 13 residues. Germline CDR1 and CDR2: LNHDA and SQIVND (reference sequence). The trim removed 9 bases at V and 0 bases at J, leaving 2 bases unmatched. The CDR3 DNA reads TGTGCCAGCTCTAGCGGGAGCACAGATACGCAGTATTTT. Its protein is CASSSGSTDTQYF.

This clone was picked up a small number of times. This rearrangement joins TRBV7-9 to TRBJ1-6; weak D call: TRBD1 (5 bases). V was shortened by 5 bases and J by 2 bases, with 16 bases between the two germline ends. Germline loops: CDR1 SEHNR, CDR2 FQNEAQ (reference sequence). This CDR3 has 17 residues. The CDR3 coding sequence is TGTGCCAGCAGCCAAATTGACCCAGGGCCCTATAATTCACCCCTCCACTTT. Translated: CASSQIDPGPYNSPLHF.

On this clone: This same CDR3 is encoded by further DNA sequences in the sample. The chain employs TRBV19 and TRBJ1-2; 9 bases map to TRBD1. CDR1 and CDR2 from the germline V gene are LNHDA and SQIVND (reference sequence). The J segment lost 5 bases and the V segment lost 5 bases, leaving 6 bases of the junction unmatched. The CDR3 contains 14 residues. CDR3 nucleotide sequence: TGTGCCAGTAGTCCGAGGACAGGGGATTATGGCTACACCTTC. Protein: CASSPRTGDYGYTF.

V and J are TRBV7-6 and TRBJ1-4; 8 nucleotides agree with TRBD1. Germline V gene data show CDR1 as SGHVS and CDR2 as FNYEAQ. V trimming: 1 base; J trimming: 7 bases; junction bases outside the gene matches: 5. CDR3 length: 15 amino acids. CDR3 residues: CASSLGRGQGEKLFF. Here the CDR3 DNA reads TGTGCCAGCAGCTTAGGCAGGGGGCAAGGTGAAAAACTGTTTTTT.

The J gene is TRBJ2-7, the V gene TRBV24-1; 9 positions match TRBD2. The CDR3 has 17 amino acids. The germline CDR1 and CDR2 sequences are KGHDR and SFDVKD. V shed 5 bases and J 3 bases; nucleotides not matched to a gene: 13. Here the CDR3 DNA reads TGTGCCACCAGTGTCGCCCCGGGACTAGCCATTAGCTACGAGCAGTACTTC. Its translation: CATSVAPGLAISYEQYF.

The rearrangement links TRBV3-1 (or the pseudogene TRBV3-2) to TRBJ2-7; weak D call: TRBD1 (5 bases). This CDR3 comprises 14 residues. Trimming stripped 2 bases from V and 2 bases from J, with 10 bases between. CDR1 and CDR2 (germline): LGHDT, YNNKEL (reference sequence). CDR3 coding DNA: TGTGCCAGCAGCCAAACAGGCGGCACCTACGAGCAGTACTTC. This encodes CASSQTGGTYEQYF.

V is TRBV6-5 and J is TRBJ1-1, with 8 bases aligning to TRBD1. The CDR3 totals 15 residues. The V and J ends lost 8 bases and 4 bases, in that order; junction bases with no gene match: 12. Germline CDR1 reads MNHEY; CDR2 reads SVGAGI. CDR3 in amino acids: CASDDRGGAGTEAFF. In DNA, the CDR3 is TGTGCCAGCGACGACAGGGGCGGGGCGGGCACTGAAGCTTTCTTT.

The table lists this clone with a few counts. CDR3 coding DNA: TGTGCCATCAGCCAGGGGCCGAACACTGAAGCTTTCTTT. Amino acid sequence: CAISQGPNTEAFF. This chain connects TRBV10-3 to TRBJ1-1; possibly TRBD1 for D (6 bases). The CDR3 consists of 13 residues. From germline, CDR1 is ENHRY and CDR2 SYGVKD. The V and J ends lost 6 bases and 1 base respectively, with 9 bases between them.

The gene calls are TRBV28 and TRBJ1-2; D ambiguous. The V gene's germline CDR1 is MDHEN and CDR2 SYDVKM. This CDR3 spans 17 amino acids. Trimming stripped 4 bases from V and 4 bases from J, with 22 bases between. The CDR3: CASSSFVAGFTFYGYTF. The CDR3 nucleotides read TGTGCCAGCAGTTCCTTTGTAGCCGGGTTCACCTTCTATGGCTACACCTTC.

In the case of this clone: Other nucleotide sequences in the sample specify the same CDR3. The rearrangement links TRBV28 to TRBJ2-7; D might be TRBD1 (5 bases). The germline CDR1 and CDR2 sequences are MDHEN and SYDVKM. Trimming took off 3 bases at V and 3 bases at J, with 12 bases between the two ends. The CDR3 covers 14 residues. CDR3 protein: CASSFPAGRYEQYF. CDR3 bases: TGTGCCAGCAGTTTCCCCGCAGGGCGCTACGAGCAGTACTTC.

This clone was observed a single time. The chain recombines TRBV2 with TRBJ2-3; weak D call: TRBD1 (6 bases). The CDR3 extends over 14 amino acids. Trimming removed 2 bases at V and 10 bases at J, with 16 bases between. The V gene's germline CDR1 is SNHLY and CDR2 FYNNEI. For the CDR3, the DNA is TGTGCCAGCAGTGAATCTCACAGGGTCATATCGCAGTATTTT. It specifies CASSESHRVISQYF.

This clone appeared a single time. The CDR3 DNA reads TGTGCCAGCAGGGTCCTTGGACTAGCGAGAGAGCAGTACTTC. Its translation: CASRVLGLAREQYF. V and J are TRBV6-5 and TRBJ2-7; 9 bases map to TRBD2. With V trimmed by 6 bases and J by 7 bases, 10 bases remained unmatched. This CDR3 spans 14 amino acids. Germline CDR1 and CDR2: MNHEY and SVGAGI.

This clone has a single count. This chain links TRBV7-2 with TRBJ2-1; 8 bases are a match to TRBD2. Germline lookup yields CDR1 SGHTA and CDR2 FQGNSA. The CDR3 has 16 residues. Trimming cost V 6 bases and J 2 bases; bases outside gene matches: 9. CDR3 region: CASRSGGGSAYNEQFF. The CDR3 DNA is TGTGCCAGCAGGAGCGGCGGGGGGTCTGCCTACAATGAGCAGTTCTTC.

This rearrangement joins TRBV28 to TRBJ2-7, with 8 bases lining up with TRBD1. The germline V gene encodes CDR1 MDHEN and CDR2 SYDVKM. This CDR3 has 13 residues. V shed 10 bases, J shed 3 bases, and the junction held 8 bases outside the gene matches. The CDR3 protein is CATKTTGVYEQYF. The CDR3 DNA follows: TGTGCCACCAAAACGACAGGGGTCTACGAGCAGTACTTC.

The rearrangement links TRBV3-1 (or the pseudogene TRBV3-2) to TRBJ2-1; D unclear. The CDR3 covers 15 residues. Trimming pared 2 bases from V and 0 bases from J, leaving 8 bases between. Looked up from germline, CDR1 is LGHDT and CDR2 is YNNKEL (reference sequence). The CDR3 sequence: CASSQMRNSYNEQFF. The CDR3 DNA reads as TGTGCCAGCAGCCAAATGCGGAACTCCTACAATGAGCAGTTCTTC.

The chain has TRBV19 and TRBJ1-5, with D maybe TRBD1 (5 bases). The CDR3 has 15 amino acids. CDR1 and CDR2 from the germline V gene are LNHDA and SQIVND (reference sequence). Trimming stripped 0 bases from V and 5 bases from J, with 11 bases between. Written as DNA, the CDR3 is TGTGCCAGTAGTATAGATCGGCAGGGCGATCAGCCCCAGCATTTT. Translating gives CASSIDRQGDQPQHF. The full variable domain, with the rest looked up from reference TRBV19 and TRBJ1-5, is DGGITQSPKYLFRKEGQNVTLSCEQNLNHDAMYWYRQDPGQGLRLIYYSQIVNDFQKGDIAEGYSVSREKKESFPLTVTSAQKNPTAFYLCASSIDRQGDQPQHFGDGTRLSIL.

This chain joins TRBV24-1 and TRBJ2-5, with TRBD2 matching over 7 bases. Germline CDR1 reads KGHDR; CDR2 reads SFDVKD. With V trimmed by 5 bases and J by 0 bases, 2 bases remained unmatched. The CDR3 runs 14 residues. The CDR3 bases are TGTGCCACCAGTGGACGGGGGGACCAAGAGACCCAGTACTTC. Residues: CATSGRGDQETQYF.